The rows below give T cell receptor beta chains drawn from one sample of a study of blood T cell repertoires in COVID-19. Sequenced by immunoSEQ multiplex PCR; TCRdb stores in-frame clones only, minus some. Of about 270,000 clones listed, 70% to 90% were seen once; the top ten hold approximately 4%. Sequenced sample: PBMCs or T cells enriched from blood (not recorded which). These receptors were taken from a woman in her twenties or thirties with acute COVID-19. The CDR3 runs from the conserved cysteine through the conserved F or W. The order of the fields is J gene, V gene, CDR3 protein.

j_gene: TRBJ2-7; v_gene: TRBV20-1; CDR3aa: CSAQAGYEQYF
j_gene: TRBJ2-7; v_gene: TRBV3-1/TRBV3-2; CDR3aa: CASSLGQGGEQYF
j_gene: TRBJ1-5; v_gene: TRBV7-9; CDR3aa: CASSSEERNLQHF
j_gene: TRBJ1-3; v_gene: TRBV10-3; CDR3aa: CAISGIEGPDSGNTIYF
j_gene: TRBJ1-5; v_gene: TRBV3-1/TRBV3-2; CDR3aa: CASSQLGQSNQPQHF
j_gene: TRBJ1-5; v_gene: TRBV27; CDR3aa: CASSFSGGYSNQPQHF
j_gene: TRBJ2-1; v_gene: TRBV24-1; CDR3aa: CATSEGTTYNEQFF
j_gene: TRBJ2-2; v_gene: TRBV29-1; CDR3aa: CSVRRDRVPTGELFF
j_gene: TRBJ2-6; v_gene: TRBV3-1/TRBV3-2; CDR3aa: CASSQGEGHSGANVLTF
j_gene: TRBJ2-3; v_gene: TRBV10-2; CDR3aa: CASSESTQLAADTQYF
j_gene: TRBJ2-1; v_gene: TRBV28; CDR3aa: CASSLSGDNEQFF
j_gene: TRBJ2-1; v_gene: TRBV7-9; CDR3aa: CASSQPDSIYNEQFF
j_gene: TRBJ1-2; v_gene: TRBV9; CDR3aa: CASSVGQGQGVEYGYTF
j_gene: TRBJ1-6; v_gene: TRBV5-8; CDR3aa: CASSLELDRGLNSPLHF
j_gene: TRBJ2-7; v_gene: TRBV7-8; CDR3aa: CASSLNHRGLAYEQYF
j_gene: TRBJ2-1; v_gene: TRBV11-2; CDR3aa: CASSLAGGYNEQFF
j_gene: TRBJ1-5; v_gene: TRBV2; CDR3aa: CASRPTGNYQPQHF
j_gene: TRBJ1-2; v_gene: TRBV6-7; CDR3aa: CASSYSCREGQRWGYTF
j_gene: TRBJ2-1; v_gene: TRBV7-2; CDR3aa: CASSPMRTSGPYNEQFF
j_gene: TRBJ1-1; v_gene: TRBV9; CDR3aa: CASSVSGDMNTEAFF
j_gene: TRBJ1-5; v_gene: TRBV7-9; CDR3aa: CASSPNYGTGYDQPQHF
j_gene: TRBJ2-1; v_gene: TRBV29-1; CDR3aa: CSVESRANSYNEQFF
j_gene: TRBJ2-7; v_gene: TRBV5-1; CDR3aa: CASSTGQHGSEQYF
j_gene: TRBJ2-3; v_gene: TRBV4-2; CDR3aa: CASSQESELRGQYF
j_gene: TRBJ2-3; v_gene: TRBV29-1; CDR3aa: CSGKGQVSTDTQYF